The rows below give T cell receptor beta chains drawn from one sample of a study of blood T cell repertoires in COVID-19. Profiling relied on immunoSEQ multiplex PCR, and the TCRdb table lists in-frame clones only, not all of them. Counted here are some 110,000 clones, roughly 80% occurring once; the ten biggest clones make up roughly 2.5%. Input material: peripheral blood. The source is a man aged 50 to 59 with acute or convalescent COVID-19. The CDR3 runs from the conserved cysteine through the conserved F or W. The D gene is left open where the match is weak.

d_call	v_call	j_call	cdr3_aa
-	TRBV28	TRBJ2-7	CASRGGVYEQYF
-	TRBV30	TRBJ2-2	CAWSVRGLTGELFF
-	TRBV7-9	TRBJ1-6	CASSQPQGSRRSPLHF
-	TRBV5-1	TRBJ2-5	CASSFAGAQETQYF
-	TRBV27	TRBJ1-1	CASSFRGGTEAFF
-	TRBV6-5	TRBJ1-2	CASSYDPEANYGYTF
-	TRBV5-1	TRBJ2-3	CASSPRGRGSTDTQYF
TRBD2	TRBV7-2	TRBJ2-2	CASSFPTGLGTGELFF
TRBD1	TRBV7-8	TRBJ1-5	CASSKDRGIQPQHF
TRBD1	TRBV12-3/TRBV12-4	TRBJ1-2	CASSGTGVYGYTF
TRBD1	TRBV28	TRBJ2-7	CASTSTGTGSYEQYF
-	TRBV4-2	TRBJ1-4	CASSQETGYNEKLFF
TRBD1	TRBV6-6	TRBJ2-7	CASTGTGVSYEQYF
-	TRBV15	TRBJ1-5	CATKRQGSLNQPQHF
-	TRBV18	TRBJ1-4	CASSPPGDFEKLFF
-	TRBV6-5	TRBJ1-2	CASRTGGGMRGYTF
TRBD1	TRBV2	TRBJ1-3	CASSPGTGGGNTIYF
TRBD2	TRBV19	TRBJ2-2	CASSIERGANTGELFF
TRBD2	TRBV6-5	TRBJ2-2	CASRIAGDLTGELFF
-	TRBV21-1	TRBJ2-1	CASSTRLASSYNEQFF
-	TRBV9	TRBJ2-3	CASSVGTRGPVGTQYF
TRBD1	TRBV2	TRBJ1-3	CASQQGANGNTIYF
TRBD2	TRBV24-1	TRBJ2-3	CATSDQGLAGGSDTQYF
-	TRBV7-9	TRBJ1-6	CASSDLDSSPLHF
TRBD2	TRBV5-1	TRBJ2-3	CASSFGGMSDTQYF
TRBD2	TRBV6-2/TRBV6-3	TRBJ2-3	CASSYRTSGSADTQYF
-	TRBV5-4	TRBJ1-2	CASSLYLNYGYTF
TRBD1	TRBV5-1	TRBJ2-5	CASSLGGQGAGETQYF
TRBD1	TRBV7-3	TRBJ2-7	CASSSGQGIPYEQYF
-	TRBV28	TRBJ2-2	CASSLGSPTGELFF
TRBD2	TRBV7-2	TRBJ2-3	CASSDLAGGNTQYF